These 25 T cell receptor beta chains share one sample of origin, sequenced in a study of blood T cell repertoires in COVID-19. The method was immunoSEQ multiplex PCR; TCRdb's version includes in-frame clones alone and lacks a portion of them. Here the sample spans around 360,000 clones, about 90% being singletons. Sequenced sample: PBMCs or T cells enriched from blood (not recorded which). The receptor source for this set is a woman aged 25 to 39 who had recovered from COVID-19.

The V gene is TRBV5-1, the J gene TRBJ2-1, with TRBD2 identical over 11 bases. Germline assignment: CDR1 SGHRS and CDR2 YFSETQ. J was trimmed by 4 bases and V by 4 bases; bases with no gene match: 7. The CDR3 has 16 residues. This CDR3 reads CASSDVAGGPYNEQFF. CDR3 nucleotide sequence: TGCGCCAGCAGCGATGTAGCGGGAGGGCCTTACAATGAGCAGTTCTTC.

The chain carries TRBV27 and TRBJ1-2; 11 bases map to TRBD1. V dropped 5 bases and J dropped 5; count of bases not matched to a gene: 10. Germline CDR1 is MNHEY and CDR2 is SMNVEV (reference sequence). The CDR3 covers 16 residues. CDR3 bases: TGTGCCAGCAGTCCAAAACCCGGACAGGGGGCATATGGCTACACCTTC. Translated: CASSPKPGQGAYGYTF.

This clone occurred a few times. The chain's CDR3 is CAISGSGASATYNEQFF. DNA for the CDR3: TGTGCCATCAGCGGATCCGGGGCTAGCGCTACCTACAATGAGCAGTTCTTC. The chain recombines TRBV10-3 with TRBJ2-1; a weak D match, TRBD2 (6 bases). V lost 6 bases to trimming and J lost 2 bases, with 20 bases between them. This CDR3 is 17 amino acids long. CDR1 is ENHRY and CDR2 is SYGVKD in the germline V gene.

J is TRBJ2-7 and V is TRBV30; 9 bases are a match to TRBD1. CDR1 and CDR2 (germline): GTSNPN, SVGIG (reference sequence). After removal of 1 base from V and 5 bases from J, the junction contained 3 bases not matched to a gene. The CDR3 runs to 13 residues. The CDR3 region has the DNA TGTGCCTGGAGTGCCCGGACAGGGGACGAGCAGTACTTC. Translated, it gives CAWSARTGDEQYF.

The chain joins TRBV4-1 to TRBJ2-7; D unresolved. With 3 bases removed from V and 4 bases from J, the gap between germline ends came to 16 bases. Germline CDR1 reads MGHRA; CDR2 reads YSYEKL. This CDR3 has 15 amino acids. DNA for the CDR3: TGCGCCAGCAGCCAGACTCCAACGAATAAATACGAGCAGTACTTC. It specifies CASSQTPTNKYEQYF.

The gene calls are TRBV28 and TRBJ1-2, with a tentative D call TRBD1 (5 bases). Trimming took 3 bases from V and 0 from J, leaving 11 bases between them. Germline V lookup: CDR1 MDHEN, CDR2 SYDVKM. The CDR3 is 15 residues long. The CDR3 here is CASSFLAGSNYGYTF. In nucleotides, the CDR3 is TGTGCCAGCAGTTTCCTCGCAGGGTCTAACTATGGCTACACCTTC.

The chain employs TRBV5-6 and TRBJ1-2, with 8 bases aligning to TRBD1. The length of the CDR3 is 14 residues. The J segment lost 2 bases and the V segment lost 2 bases, leaving 2 bases of the junction unmatched. The germline V gene has CDR1 SGHDT and CDR2 YYEEEE. The DNA for the CDR3 is TGTGCCAGCAGCTTCGGACAGGGCAACTATGGCTACACCTTC. Residues: CASSFGQGNYGYTF.

The table lists this clone with a count of one. This sequence joins TRBV5-1 and TRBJ2-5; D might be TRBD1 (5 bases). From germline, CDR1 is SGHRS and CDR2 YFSETQ. The CDR3 has 14 amino acids. V lost 0 bases and J lost 2, with 8 bases in between. In nucleotides, the CDR3 is TGCGCCAGCAGCTTGGGACAGACACAAGAGACCCAGTACTTC. Translated: CASSLGQTQETQYF. Using reference TRBV5-1 and TRBJ2-5 for the parts outside the CDR3, the full variable domain is KAGVTQTPRYLIKTRGQQVTLSCSPISGHRSVSWYQQTPGQGLQFLFEYFSETQRNKGNFPGRFSGRQFSNSRSEMNVSTLELGDSALYLCASSLGQTQETQYFGPGTRLLVL.

The genes are TRBV12-3 or TRBV12-4 and TRBJ1-1; D not resolved. The CDR3 runs 13 residues. The V end was cut by 5 bases, the J end by 3 bases, with 10 bases between. The CDR3 is CASSEDHYTEAFF. The CDR3 DNA follows: TGTGCCAGCAGTGAGGATCATTACACTGAAGCTTTCTTT.

This chain connects TRBV5-1 to TRBJ1-4; D is unresolved. V lost 7 bases to trimming and J lost 2 bases, with 12 bases between them. Germline CDR1 SGHRS, CDR2 YFSETQ. The CDR3 totals 14 residues. CDR3 DNA: TGCGCCAGCCGCGAGTTGGTTACTAATGAAAAACTGTTTTTT. It yields the protein CASRELVTNEKLFF. Using reference TRBV5-1 and TRBJ1-4 for the parts outside the CDR3, the full variable domain is KAGVTQTPRYLIKTRGQQVTLSCSPISGHRSVSWYQQTPGQGLQFLFEYFSETQRNKGNFPGRFSGRQFSNSRSEMNVSTLELGDSALYLCASRELVTNEKLFFGSGTQLSVL.

The rearrangement joins TRBV27 to TRBJ1-1; no reliable D call. V was cut by 0 bases and J by 5 bases, with 10 bases left in between. Germline V gene data show CDR1 as MNHEY and CDR2 as SMNVEV (reference sequence). The CDR3 is 14 residues long. This CDR3 reads CASSLSIVGTEAFF. CDR3 nucleotide sequence: TGTGCCAGCAGTTTATCGATAGTTGGTACTGAAGCTTTCTTT.

The table lists this clone with a count of one. The J gene is TRBJ1-2, the V gene TRBV27; 7 bases fit TRBD1. Per the germline V gene, CDR1 is MNHEY and CDR2 is SMNVEV (reference sequence). The CDR3 is 17 amino acids. With V trimmed by 0 bases and J by 0 bases, 7 bases remained unmatched. Here the CDR3 reads CASSLSGWQGANYGYTF. The DNA for the CDR3 is TGTGCCAGCAGTTTATCTGGGTGGCAGGGGGCTAACTATGGCTACACCTTC.

The chain joins TRBV9 to TRBJ1-2; D is possibly TRBD1 (6 bases). Germline loops: CDR1 SGDLS, CDR2 YYNGEE. Trimming removed 0 bases at V and 5 bases at J, with 11 bases between. The CDR3 is 14 residues long. This chain's CDR3 is CASSVEGEGYGYTF. The CDR3 DNA reads TGTGCCAGCAGCGTAGAGGGGGAGGGGTATGGCTACACCTTC.

The chain is built from TRBV7-9 and TRBJ2-5; a weak D match, TRBD2 (5 bases). This CDR3 comprises 13 residues. Germline V gene data show CDR1 as SEHNR and CDR2 as FQNEAQ (reference sequence). Trimming removed 4 bases at V and 5 bases at J, with 11 bases between. The CDR3 reads CASSSGSGETQYF. The DNA of the CDR3 is TGTGCCAGCAGCTCTGGGAGTGGGGAGACCCAGTACTTC.

J is TRBJ1-2 and V is TRBV5-1, with TRBD1 identical over 11 bases. The CDR3 has 16 residues. V lost 0 bases to trimming and J lost 7 bases; unmatched junction nucleotides: 8. The V gene's germline CDR1 is SGHRS and CDR2 YFSETQ. The CDR3 protein is CASSLERGQGDFGYTF. Written as DNA, the CDR3 is TGCGCCAGCAGCTTGGAACGGGGACAGGGGGATTTTGGCTACACCTTC.

The genes are TRBV5-5 and TRBJ2-3, with 10 bases identical to TRBD2. V trimming: 0 bases; J trimming: 5 bases; junction bases outside the gene matches: 9. The CDR3 consists of 17 residues. Germline V gene sequence: CDR1 SGHKS, CDR2 YYEKEE (reference sequence). The chain's CDR3 is CASSLVGLAGAGDTQYF. The CDR3 nucleotides are TGTGCCAGCAGCTTGGTGGGGCTAGCGGGAGCTGGAGATACGCAGTATTTT.

The chain couples TRBV5-1 to TRBJ2-3; D is uncertain. CDR3 length: 15 amino acids. The germline gives CDR1 SGHRS, CDR2 YFSETQ. The ends were cut back, 0 bases at V and 0 bases at J, with 8 bases in the middle. The CDR3 region has the DNA TGCGCCAGCAGCTTGGAAGCACCGAGCACAGATACGCAGTATTTT. Its translation: CASSLEAPSTDTQYF.

J is TRBJ1-2 and V is TRBV7-2; tentatively, D is TRBD1 (6 bases). The ends were cut back, 5 bases at V and 5 bases at J, with 12 bases in the middle. CDR3 length: 13 amino acids. Germline V gives CDR1 SGHTA, CDR2 FQGNSA. The CDR3 DNA follows: TGTGCCAGCAGCCGCGACAGGACTTATGGCTACACCTTC. Its protein product is CASSRDRTYGYTF.

Remarks on this clone: This CDR3 is also generated by other DNA sequences in the sample. V usage is TRBV19 and J usage is TRBJ1-1; unclear D gene. Trimming removed 5 bases from V and 4 bases from J, with 11 bases in between. The CDR3 has 13 residues. Germline assignment: CDR1 LNHDA and CDR2 SQIVND (reference sequence). The CDR3: CASSAGVGTEAFF. Here the CDR3 DNA reads TGTGCCAGTAGTGCCGGGGTGGGCACTGAAGCTTTCTTT.

The chain recombines TRBV7-3 with TRBJ2-1; 14 bases are shared with TRBD2. Germline assignment: CDR1 SGHTA and CDR2 FQGTGA. The CDR3 is 18 amino acids. J gave up 1 base and V 5 bases, and 7 bases lay outside the gene matches. The CDR3 sequence: CASSLGTSGGGSYNEQFF. The CDR3 DNA follows: TGTGCCAGCAGCCTCGGGACTAGCGGGGGAGGGTCCTACAATGAGCAGTTCTTC.

V and J are TRBV5-1 and TRBJ1-4; D is undetermined. The V gene lost 2 bases and the J gene lost 0 bases, with 8 bases spanning the gap. Germline CDR1 SGHRS, CDR2 YFSETQ. This CDR3 spans 15 amino acids. The DNA of the CDR3 is TGCGCCAGCAGCTTCCAGCGCGCAACTAATGAAAAACTGTTTTTT. It specifies CASSFQRATNEKLFF. The complete variable domain, with remaining parts taken from reference TRBV5-1 and TRBJ1-4, reads KAGVTQTPRYLIKTRGQQVTLSCSPISGHRSVSWYQQTPGQGLQFLFEYFSETQRNKGNFPGRFSGRQFSNSRSEMNVSTLELGDSALYLCASSFQRATNEKLFFGSGTQLSVL.

The J gene is TRBJ2-7, the V gene TRBV11-2, with 8 bases lining up with TRBD1. Germline-derived CDR1 and CDR2 are SGHAT and FQNNGV. V trimming: 5 bases; J trimming: 9 bases; junction bases outside the gene matches: 3. The CDR3 covers 11 residues. The CDR3 nucleotides read TGTGCCAGCAGCATTGGGACAGGGCAGTACTTC. Encoded protein: CASSIGTGQYF. Variable domain in full (rest from reference TRBV11-2 and TRBJ2-7): EAGVAQSPRYKIIEKRQSVAFWCNPISGHATLYWYQQILGQGPKLLIQFQNNGVVDDSQLPKDRFSAERLKGVDSTLKIQPAKLEDSAVYLCASSIGTGQYFGPGTRLTVT.

The chain carries TRBV5-1 and TRBJ2-1, with D possibly matching TRBD1 (7 bases). V lost 3 bases and J 8 bases, leaving 15 bases between the germline ends. This CDR3 is 14 amino acids long. Germline loops: CDR1 SGHRS, CDR2 YFSETQ. The CDR3 region is CASSWGDRSDEQFF. CDR3 nucleotide sequence: TGCGCCAGCAGCTGGGGGGACAGATCCGATGAGCAGTTCTTC.

V and J are TRBV2 and TRBJ2-7; D ambiguous. Germline V lookup: CDR1 SNHLY, CDR2 FYNNEI. This CDR3 is 15 amino acids long. The V gene lost 2 bases and the J gene lost 3 bases, with 14 bases spanning the gap. The CDR3 bases are TGTGCCAGCAGTGAAAGCCGTGAGCAATTCTACGAGCAGTACTTC. Amino acids: CASSESREQFYEQYF.

V usage is TRBV5-6 and J usage is TRBJ1-2; 8 bases agree with TRBD1. V was pared by 0 bases and J by 4 bases, with 2 bases of the junction left unmatched. The germline gives CDR1 SGHDT, CDR2 YYEEEE. The CDR3 extends over 14 amino acids. The CDR3 bases are TGTGCCAGCAGCTTGGGGGACAGGAGCTATGGCTACACCTTC. Amino acid sequence: CASSLGDRSYGYTF. Complete variable domain (other parts from reference TRBV5-6 and TRBJ1-2): DAGVTQSPTHLIKTRGQQVTLRCSPKSGHDTVSWYQQALGQGPQFIFQYYEEEERQRGNFPDRFSGHQFPNYSSELNVNALLLGDSALYLCASSLGDRSYGYTFGSGTRLTVV.